The 19 T cell receptor beta chains listed next were all sequenced from one sample in a study of OX40 agonist ivuxolimab in advanced cancers. Sequencing was performed with immunoSEQ multiplex PCR; in TCRdb, only in-frame clones are kept and a portion is missing. The table includes 99,000 or so clones, 95% to 97% detected once. The sequencing here drew on CD4+ or CD8+ T cells sorted from blood, taken in a trial of the OX40 agonist ivuxolimab. Receptors were obtained from an adult with an advanced solid tumor such as melanoma, head and neck, liver or kidney cancer.

The chain links TRBV10-1 to TRBJ2-5; D gene ambiguous. The length of the CDR3 is 15 residues. V shed 6 bases and J shed 2 bases, with 16 bases lying between them. Looked up from germline, CDR1 is WNHNN and CDR2 is SYGVQD (reference sequence). The CDR3: CASSPPQVEQETQYF. In nucleotides, the CDR3 is TGCGCCAGCAGCCCCCCCCAAGTGGAACAAGAGACCCAGTACTTC.

Of note for this clone: This same CDR3 is encoded by further DNA sequences in the sample. The chain recombines TRBV27 with TRBJ2-5; 7 bases agree with TRBD2. V dropped 2 bases and J dropped 3; count of bases not matched to a gene: 0. Per the germline V gene, CDR1 is MNHEY and CDR2 is SMNVEV (reference sequence). The length of the CDR3 is 13 residues. CDR3 sequence (DNA): TGTGCCAGCAGTTTAGGGGGGGAAGAGACCCAGTACTTC. Amino acid sequence: CASSLGGEETQYF.

V and J are TRBV11-3 and TRBJ2-5; 9 bases are a match to TRBD1. Germline loops: CDR1 SGHNT, CDR2 YENEEA. The junction had 8 bases not matched to a gene; V was cut back by 1 base and J by 5 bases. This CDR3 has 16 residues. As DNA, the CDR3 is TGTGCCAGCAGCTTAGCTCCGGGGGACAGGGTCGAGACCCAGTACTTC. Translated: CASSLAPGDRVETQYF. The variable domain in full, with the rest retrieved from reference TRBV11-3 and TRBJ2-5, is EAGVVQSPRYKIIEKKQPVAFWCNPISGHNTLYWYLQNLGQGPELLIRYENEEAVDDSQLPKDRFSAERLKGVDSTLKIQPAELGDSAVYLCASSLAPGDRVETQYFGPGTRLLVL.

The CDR3 loop reads CASSSGITDTQYF. For the CDR3, the DNA is TGTGCCAGCAGCTCCGGGATCACAGATACGCAGTATTTT. V gene TRBV7-8 combines with J gene TRBJ2-3, with D possibly TRBD2 on 5 matching bases. Deletions cut 4 bases from V and 2 bases from J, with 7 bases between. The CDR3 is 13 amino acids. The V gene's germline CDR1 is SGHVS and CDR2 FQNEAQ. The full variable domain, completed using reference TRBV7-8 and TRBJ2-3, is GAGVSQSPRYKVAKRGQDVALRCDPISGHVSLFWYQQALGQGPEFLTYFQNEAQLDKSGLPSDRFFAERPEGSVSTLKIQRTQQEDSAVYLCASSSGITDTQYFGPGTRLTVL.

The chain couples TRBV4-1 to TRBJ1-6; 7 bases map to TRBD1. The CDR3 runs to 13 residues. V dropped 8 bases and J dropped 7; count of bases not matched to a gene: 5. The germline CDR1 and CDR2 sequences are MGHRA and YSYEKL. As DNA, the CDR3 is TGCGCCAGCTCAAGACAGGGAAATTCACCCCTCCACTTT. Amino acids: CASSRQGNSPLHF.

The rearrangement links TRBV7-9 to TRBJ2-2; maybe TRBD2 (6 bases). The germline CDR1 and CDR2 sequences are SEHNR and FQNEAQ (reference sequence). Trimming pared 2 bases from V and 5 bases from J, leaving 12 bases between. The CDR3 runs to 15 residues. DNA for the CDR3: TGTGCCAGCAGCTTACGGAGGGTTGGGACCGGGGAGCTGTTTTTT. Protein sequence: CASSLRRVGTGELFF.

This chain joins TRBV29-1 and TRBJ2-1, with D hard to call. The V gene lost 5 bases and the J gene lost 8 bases, with 13 bases spanning the gap. The CDR3 sequence is 12 residues long. Germline CDR1 is SQVTM and CDR2 is ANQGSEA. The CDR3 protein is CSVQGIGDEQFF. CDR3 nucleotides: TGCAGCGTTCAAGGGATTGGCGATGAGCAGTTCTTC.

The chain uses TRBV7-3 and TRBJ1-5; D is ambiguous. Germline lookup yields CDR1 SGHTA and CDR2 FQGTGA. The CDR3 totals 13 residues. V was cut by 4 bases and J by 4 bases, with 8 bases left in between. The CDR3 loop is CASSSDGNQPQHF. The CDR3 coding sequence is TGTGCCAGCAGCTCGGACGGGAATCAGCCCCAGCATTTT.

The chain couples TRBV27 to TRBJ1-2; possible D gene TRBD1, 5 bases. Trimming left V 5 bases short and J 4 bases short, with 11 bases between. The CDR3 spans 13 residues. Germline CDR1 reads MNHEY; CDR2 reads SMNVEV (reference sequence). The CDR3, as DNA: TGTGCCAGCAGTCCCGGGGGTGGCTATGGCTACACCTTC. Its protein product is CASSPGGGYGYTF.

DNA of the CDR3: TGTGCCAGCAGCCCGCTATCCGGGACACTAGCCTACGAGCAGTACTTC. The encoded protein is CASSPLSGTLAYEQYF. The chain recombines TRBV7-2 with TRBJ2-7, with TRBD1 as a possible D gene (6 bases). This CDR3 comprises 16 residues. The V end was cut by 5 bases, the J end by 2 bases, with 19 bases between. Germline V gene sequence: CDR1 SGHTA, CDR2 FQGNSA.

The chain recombines TRBV27 with TRBJ1-2; a weak D match, TRBD1 (5 bases). Trimming removed 6 bases from V and 8 bases from J, with 25 bases in between. Germline values: CDR1 MNHEY, CDR2 SMNVEV (reference sequence). This CDR3 has 16 amino acids. The CDR3 spells CASSPTSAGHVGGYTF. The CDR3 DNA sequence: TGTGCCAGCAGCCCAACCTCCGCAGGGCATGTAGGGGGCTACACCTTC.

The J gene is TRBJ1-6, the V gene TRBV27; the match to TRBD1 covers 8 bases. This CDR3 is 15 amino acids long. Germline assignment: CDR1 MNHEY and CDR2 SMNVEV (reference sequence). V shed 5 bases, J shed 5 bases, and the junction held 5 bases outside the gene matches. CDR3 nucleotide sequence: TGTGCCAGCAGTAGTCGACAGGGGAATAATTCACCCCTCCACTTT. This sequence encodes CASSSRQGNNSPLHF.

The chain's CDR3 is CASSFGTGINEQFF. CDR3 DNA sequence: TGTGCCAGTAGTTTCGGGACAGGGATCAATGAGCAGTTCTTC. The chain is built from TRBV19 and TRBJ2-1; 9 positions match TRBD1. V lost 5 bases and J lost 6; bases outside the gene matches: 5. The germline gives CDR1 LNHDA, CDR2 SQIVND (reference sequence). The CDR3 is made up of 14 amino acids.

The rearrangement links TRBV11-2 to TRBJ2-1, with D tentatively TRBD2 (6 bases). Trimming removed 11 bases at V and 2 bases at J, with 22 bases between. This CDR3 is built from 16 residues. In germline, CDR1 is SGHAT, CDR2 FQNNGV. The CDR3 here is CAVGRAGGGAYNEQFF. DNA of the CDR3: TGTGCCGTTGGCAGGGCCGGGGGAGGCGCCTACAATGAGCAGTTCTTC.

The J gene is TRBJ2-7, the V gene TRBV28, with D perhaps matching TRBD2 (5 bases). The ends were cut back, 4 bases at V and 11 bases at J, with 15 bases in the middle. Germline V lookup: CDR1 MDHEN, CDR2 SYDVKM. The CDR3 totals 12 residues. In DNA form, the CDR3 reads TGTGCCAGCAGTTCTTACACGGGGTCGAAGTACTTC. This translates into CASSSYTGSKYF.

V gene TRBV29-1 combines with J gene TRBJ2-7, with 11 bases matching TRBD1. The trim removed 3 bases at V and 3 bases at J, leaving 4 bases unmatched. The length of the CDR3 is 14 residues. CDR1 SQVTM and CDR2 ANQGSEA come from the germline V gene. The CDR3 nucleotides are TGCAGCGTTGACCCGGGACAGGGGGACTACGAGCAGTACTTC. Its translation is CSVDPGQGDYEQYF.

The chain has TRBV6-6 and TRBJ2-1, with 8 bases aligning to TRBD2. Germline CDR1 MNHNY, CDR2 SVGAGI (reference sequence). The CDR3 totals 16 residues. V lost 0 bases and J lost 5; bases outside the gene matches: 6. The CDR3 region has the DNA TGTGCCAGCAGTTACTCGTGGGCGGGAGGTCACAATGAGCAGTTCTTC. Protein sequence: CASSYSWAGGHNEQFF.

The chain employs TRBV7-9 and TRBJ2-2, with a possible D match to TRBD2 (6 bases). The CDR3 sequence is 16 residues long. Germline V gene sequence: CDR1 SEHNR, CDR2 FQNEAQ (reference sequence). V lost 3 bases and J lost 7, with 18 bases in between. This chain's CDR3 is CASSFGGVLRDGELFF. CDR3 DNA sequence: TGTGCCAGCAGCTTTGGAGGGGTCTTAAGGGACGGGGAGCTGTTTTTT. The variable domain in full, with the rest retrieved from reference TRBV7-9 and TRBJ2-2, is DTGVSQNPRHKITKRGQNVTFRCDPISEHNRLYWYRQTLGQGPEFLTYFQNEAQLEKSRLLSDRFSAERPKGSFSTLEIQRTEQGDSAMYLCASSFGGVLRDGELFFGEGSRLTVL.

This clone has only one observation. The chain is built from TRBV15 and TRBJ1-5; TRBD1 agrees at 8 bases. The CDR3 extends over 15 amino acids. Germline lookup yields CDR1 LNHNV and CDR2 YYDKDF (reference sequence). J was trimmed by 2 bases and V by 5 bases; bases with no gene match: 5. CDR3 amino acids: CATSPRTGRNQPQHF. The CDR3, as DNA: TGTGCCACCAGCCCTCGGACAGGGCGCAATCAGCCCCAGCATTTT.